The 22 T cell receptor beta chains below were found in one sample sequenced in a study of technical replicates of blood from several donors. Clones were sequenced by immunoSEQ multiplex PCR, and TCRdb holds only the in-frame ones, with some missing. The table has some 70,000 clones, roughly 92% seen once. Sequencing used T cells isolated from PBMCs. These receptors were collected from a human donor in good health.

The genes are TRBV2 and TRBJ2-7, with 9 bases lining up with TRBD2. V was clipped by 7 bases and J by 0 bases; unmatched bases: 1. Germline CDR1 is SNHLY and CDR2 is FYNNEI. This CDR3 has 13 amino acids. The CDR3 DNA sequence: TGTGCCAGCAAGACTAGCGGCTCCTACGAGCAGTACTTC. Protein sequence: CASKTSGSYEQYF.

CDR3 protein: CASRGVLAGAIDNEQFF. The CDR3 nucleotides are TGTGCCAGCAGGGGGGTGCTAGCGGGAGCTATCGACAATGAGCAGTTCTTC. The genes are TRBV5-4 and TRBJ2-1; 10 bases are a match to TRBD2. The CDR3 contains 17 residues. CDR1 is SGHNT, CDR2 YYREEE, per germline (reference sequence). The junction had 13 bases not matched to a gene; V was cut back by 5 bases and J by 5 bases.

The chain links TRBV28 to TRBJ2-5; 9 bases are shared with TRBD1. Germline V CDR1 and CDR2: MDHEN, SYDVKM. J was trimmed by 4 bases and V by 3 bases; bases with no gene match: 9. The CDR3 spans 16 residues. Written as DNA, the CDR3 is TGTGCCAGCAGTTTGACAGGGGGTATGGGTGGAGAGACCCAGTACTTC. Translating it yields CASSLTGGMGGETQYF.

The chain employs TRBV5-8 and TRBJ2-1; D unresolved. The CDR3 length is 16 residues. Germline-derived CDR1 and CDR2 are SGHTS and YDEGEE. Trimming cost V 2 bases and J 7 bases, with 19 bases left between them. The CDR3 coding sequence is TGTGCCAGCAGCTTTGCGCGGCAGTTTATCCAGAATGAGCAGTTCTTC. Its translation: CASSFARQFIQNEQFF.

CDR3 amino acids: CASREGGGWCEKLFF. The CDR3 DNA sequence: TGTGCCAGCAGGGAGGGGGGGGGCTGGTGTGAAAAACTGTTTTTT. This rearrangement joins TRBV28 to TRBJ1-4, with D maybe TRBD1 (6 bases). The CDR3 spans 15 residues. The germline V gene encodes CDR1 MDHEN and CDR2 SYDVKM. Trimming took 6 bases from V and 7 from J, leaving 18 bases between them.

The CDR3: CASSPQGNYGYTF. The CDR3 DNA reads TGTGCCAGCTCACCCCAGGGGAACTATGGCTACACCTTC. The chain uses TRBV18 and TRBJ1-2, with D maybe TRBD1 (6 bases). The CDR3 is 13 residues long. Looked up from germline, CDR1 is KGHSH and CDR2 is LQKENI. The germline V and J ends were trimmed by 3 bases and 2 bases, with 7 bases remaining between them.

The chain has TRBV28 and TRBJ1-5; possibly TRBD1 for D (6 bases). Germline assignment: CDR1 MDHEN and CDR2 SYDVKM. The CDR3 sequence is 15 residues long. V was clipped by 5 bases and J by 1 base, with 12 bases between them. CDR3 bases: TGTGCCAGCAGTCCCCAGGGGTGGAGCAATCAGCCCCAGCATTTT. Its protein is CASSPQGWSNQPQHF. The entire variable domain, with the rest obtained from reference TRBV28 and TRBJ1-5, is as follows: DVKVTQSSRYLVKRTGEKVFLECVQDMDHENMFWYRQDPGLGLRLIYFSYDVKMKEKGDIPEGYSVSREKKERFSLILESASTNQTSMYLCASSPQGWSNQPQHFGDGTRLSIL.

This chain joins TRBV6-1 and TRBJ2-7; D may be TRBD2 (5 bases). The germline V gene has CDR1 MNHNS and CDR2 SASEGT. V lost 10 bases and J 6 bases, leaving 13 bases between the germline ends. The CDR3 covers 11 residues. The CDR3 nucleotides read TGTGCCACCTCGGGATCGCGCGAGCAGTACTTC. Its protein product is CATSGSREQYF.

The chain uses TRBV2 and TRBJ2-1; D perhaps matches TRBD2 (6 bases). The CDR3 loop spans 11 amino acids. The germline gives CDR1 SNHLY, CDR2 FYNNEI. The V gene lost 6 bases and the J gene lost 7 bases, with 7 bases spanning the gap. This chain's CDR3 is CASREGNEQFF. The CDR3 coding sequence is TGTGCCAGCAGGGAGGGTAATGAGCAGTTCTTC.

The chain recombines TRBV7-9 with TRBJ2-7, with D possibly TRBD2 on 7 matching bases. The CDR3 spans 10 residues. Germline V gives CDR1 SEHNR, CDR2 FQNEAQ (reference sequence). Trimming cost V 10 bases and J 6 bases, with 10 bases left between them. DNA for the CDR3: TGTGCCACCGGGGGGCCCGAGCAGTACTTC. Translated: CATGGPEQYF.

The genes are TRBV9 and TRBJ2-1; D is possibly TRBD2 (6 bases). There are 15 residues in the CDR3. The germline CDR1 and CDR2 sequences are SGDLS and YYNGEE. The V gene lost 3 bases and the J gene lost 0 bases, with 10 bases spanning the gap. CDR3 nucleotide sequence: TGTGCCAGCAGCGCTAGCGTTAGCTCCTACAATGAGCAGTTCTTC. It specifies CASSASVSSYNEQFF.

In its sample, this clone was seen a few times. V is TRBV7-3 and J is TRBJ1-2, with 7 positions matching TRBD1. This CDR3 region has 16 residues. J gave up 4 bases and V 0 bases, and 8 bases lay outside the gene matches. Germline values: CDR1 SGHTA, CDR2 FQGTGA. The CDR3 DNA reads TGTGCCAGCAGCTTAACGGTGGGAGACAGGGCCTATGGCTACACCTTC. Amino acid sequence: CASSLTVGDRAYGYTF.

V gene TRBV6-4 combines with J gene TRBJ2-1; D is possibly TRBD2 (6 bases). Between the trimmed V and J ends, which lost 5 bases and 8 bases, there was a span of 22 bases. This CDR3 is built from 16 residues. Per germline, CDR1 MRHNA and CDR2 SNTAGT. The CDR3 loop is CASSSTGTVPQDEQFF. In DNA, the CDR3 is TGTGCCAGCAGTTCTACCGGGACTGTACCACAGGATGAGCAGTTCTTC.

This clone was seen only a few times. The J gene is TRBJ2-7, the V gene TRBV2, with a possible D match to TRBD2 (5 bases). V was clipped by 1 base and J by 4 bases, with 14 bases between them. The CDR3 sequence is 15 residues long. Per the germline V gene, CDR1 is SNHLY and CDR2 is FYNNEI. In DNA form, the CDR3 reads TGTGCCAGCAGTGAAGTTCCACTAGGTCAGTACGAGCAGTACTTC. It codes for CASSEVPLGQYEQYF.

This sequence joins TRBV9 and TRBJ2-7, with 8 bases aligning to TRBD1. Germline V gene lookup returns CDR1 SGDLS and CDR2 YYNGEE. The CDR3 extends over 13 amino acids. With V trimmed by 6 bases and J by 4 bases, 6 bases remained unmatched. CDR3 DNA sequence: TGTGCCAGCAACCCACAGGGGGGTTACGAGCAGTACTTC. Translating gives CASNPQGGYEQYF.

The genes are TRBV14 and TRBJ1-1; D is ambiguous. The V end was cut by 3 bases, the J end by 3 bases, with 11 bases between. Germline-derived CDR1 and CDR2 are SGHDN and FVKESK. The CDR3 loop spans 14 amino acids. CDR3 protein: CASSQMAAYTEAFF. The CDR3 region has the DNA TGTGCCAGCAGCCAGATGGCGGCTTACACTGAAGCTTTCTTT.

This clone was picked up one time. V and J are TRBV18 and TRBJ1-6; D gene unclear. This CDR3 comprises 13 residues. The germline gives CDR1 KGHSH, CDR2 LQKENI. V dropped 2 bases and J dropped 10 bases, with 9 bases sitting between them. The CDR3 DNA reads TGTGCCAGCTCACCAGAGGGTGACTCACCCCTCCACTTT. Its protein is CASSPEGDSPLHF.

The CDR3 spells CSVEVSGSGKTQYF. CDR3 nucleotides: TGCAGCGTTGAAGTTAGCGGGAGTGGGAAGACCCAGTACTTC. This chain joins TRBV29-1 and TRBJ2-5, with 9 bases identical to TRBD2. This CDR3 is built from 14 residues. Germline V gene sequence: CDR1 SQVTM, CDR2 ANQGSEA. The V segment lost 1 base and the J segment 6 bases; nucleotides outside the gene matches: 6.

CDR3 in DNA: TGTGCCAGCAGCTCCCCCAACCACATCTATGGCTACACCTTC. Amino acids: CASSSPNHIYGYTF. The rearrangement links TRBV7-2 to TRBJ1-2, with D uncertain. The CDR3 spans 14 residues. With 4 bases removed from V and 4 bases from J, the gap between germline ends came to 13 bases. From germline, CDR1 is SGHTA and CDR2 FQGNSA.

The chain has TRBV7-8 and TRBJ1-5, with D possibly TRBD1 on 6 matching bases. The CDR3 totals 15 residues. V dropped 6 bases and J dropped 3 bases, with 15 bases sitting between them. Germline V gives CDR1 SGHVS, CDR2 FQNEAQ. The CDR3 bases are TGTGCCAGCAGTCAGGGGACAAGGGCCAATCAGCCCCAGCATTTT. Its protein product is CASSQGTRANQPQHF.

This chain links TRBV15 with TRBJ2-7, with D tentatively TRBD2 (6 bases). V dropped 1 base and J dropped 2 bases, with 12 bases sitting between them. The CDR3 has 15 residues. CDR1 and CDR2 (germline): LNHNV, YYDKDF (reference sequence). The CDR3 coding sequence is TGTGCCACCAGCAGAGCGGGGGACGGGGCCTACGAGCAGTACTTC. As protein: CATSRAGDGAYEQYF. The variable domain in full, completed from reference TRBV15 and TRBJ2-7, reads DAMVIQNPRYQVTQFGKPVTLSCSQTLNHNVMYWYQQKSSQAPKLLFHYYDKDFNNEADTPDNFQSRRPNTSFCFLDIRSPGLGDTAMYLCATSRAGDGAYEQYFGPGTRLTVT.

The CDR3: CASSLIAANGLNYGYTF. The CDR3 nucleotides read TGTGCCAGCAGCTTAATAGCCGCGAATGGTCTTAACTATGGCTACACCTTC. The chain employs TRBV7-2 and TRBJ1-2; D gene unclear. Trimming shortened V by 2 bases and J by 1 base, and 17 bases separated the two germline ends. Germline CDR1 SGHTA, CDR2 FQGNSA. The CDR3 consists of 17 residues.